This entry is about one T cell receptor beta chain. Its antigen remains unidentified. RNA transcripts served as the template for amplifying TCR beta CDR3 regions. An initial round of RT-PCR targeting the TCR CDR3 relied on the HTBI primer set. In TCRdb, the multiplex PCR reads were re-called with MiXCR into one record per CDR3 protein. This table holds around 530,000 distinct CDR3 sequences, approximately 17% found once. These data are taken from a study of T cells in Graves' hyperthyroidism and ophthalmopathy. Study conclusions and caveats: Blood also showed most of the thyroid clonotypes that were expanded above 0.001.

Under 3 months was the duration of disease in ophthalmopathy patients, who also had a Clinical Activity Score of at least 3 and a NOSPECS grade of at least 4. PBMCs came from more than 9 ml fresh peripheral blood. V was pared by 6 bases and J by 0 bases, with 19 bases between. In germline, CDR1 is SEHNR, CDR2 FQNEAQ (reference sequence). CDR3 length equals 17 residues. This sequence was found in a young woman with Graves' ophthalmopathy. The rearrangement links TRBV7-9 to TRBJ2-3; tentatively, D is TRBD2 (7 bases). The specimen was blood. CDR3 DNA sequence: TGTGCCAGCAGTCTAACGAGGGGGGGGACTAGCACAGATACGCAGTATTTT. This codes for CASSLTRGGTSTDTQYF.